This passage covers 6 T cell receptor beta chains from one sample sequenced in a study of PD-1 blockade in classical Hodgkin lymphoma. Relapse after autologous stem cell transplantation occurred in every patient, and brentuximab vedotin exposure varied. The data were produced by immunoSEQ multiplex PCR, yet TCRdb's version contains in-frame clones alone and is incomplete. This repertoire shows about 14,000 clones, around four fifths found once; its top ten account for 25%. The specimen was peripheral blood mononuclear cells (PBMCs), collected before the second cycle of nivolumab. Receptors originate from a human donor with classical Hodgkin lymphoma.

V usage is TRBV5-1 and J usage is TRBJ1-2; D perhaps matches TRBD1 (5 bases). Germline CDR1 reads SGHRS; CDR2 reads YFSETQ. This CDR3 contains 17 residues. Trimming pared 4 bases from V and 0 bases from J, leaving 19 bases between. This chain's CDR3 is CASSARGGGVTNYGYTF. CDR3 sequence (DNA): TGCGCCAGCAGCGCCCGCGGCGGGGGGGTGACTAACTATGGCTACACCTTC.

V and J are TRBV5-5 and TRBJ1-3; 7 nucleotides match TRBD1. This CDR3 has 17 amino acids. Trimming cost V 1 base and J 0 bases; bases outside gene matches: 7. Germline CDR1 SGHKS, CDR2 YYEKEE (reference sequence). CDR3 sequence (DNA): TGTGCCAGCAGCTTGAGATGGGACAGCAGCTCTGGAAACACCATATATTTT. This gives the protein CASSLRWDSSSGNTIYF.

The chain links TRBV27 to TRBJ2-7, with 8 bases that match TRBD1. The germline gives CDR1 MNHEY, CDR2 SMNVEV (reference sequence). CDR3 length: 15 residues. Unmatched junction bases numbered 8, after V lost 4 bases and J lost 3 bases. The CDR3 coding sequence is TGTGCCAGCAGTTATTCATACAGGGGGGTCTACGAGCAGTACTTC. Protein sequence: CASSYSYRGVYEQYF.

The rearrangement joins TRBV9 to TRBJ2-3; D is tentatively TRBD1 or TRBD2 (6 bases each). Trimming removed 4 bases at V and 2 bases at J, with 14 bases between. CDR1 and CDR2 from the germline V gene are SGDLS and YYNGEE. The CDR3 is 15 residues long. DNA of the CDR3: TGTGCCAGCAGCCCCCTAGGGGGGATCACAGATACGCAGTATTTT. It codes for CASSPLGGITDTQYF. Full variable domain (missing parts from reference TRBV9 and TRBJ2-3): DSGVTQTPKHLITATGQRVTLRCSPRSGDLSVYWYQQSLDQGLQFLIQYYNGEERAKGNILERFSAQQFPDLHSELNLSSLELGDSALYFCASSPLGGITDTQYFGPGTRLTVL.

In DNA form, the CDR3 reads TGTGCCAGCAGGGCCGGGACAGGGACGTTGGTTAGCAATCAGCCCCAGCATTTT. Encoded protein: CASRAGTGTLVSNQPQHF. This chain uses TRBV27 with TRBJ1-5; 9 nucleotides align to TRBD1. J was trimmed by 0 bases and V by 6 bases; bases with no gene match: 12. This CDR3 contains 18 residues. Germline loops: CDR1 MNHEY, CDR2 SMNVEV (reference sequence).

The chain joins TRBV5-1 to TRBJ2-3; D uncertain. Germline V gene sequence: CDR1 SGHRS, CDR2 YFSETQ. There are 16 residues in the CDR3. The V and J ends lost 4 bases and 2 bases respectively, with 17 bases between them. In DNA form, the CDR3 reads TGCGCCAGCAGCAGGATCGGTAGCCAGGTCACAGATACGCAGTATTTT. Protein product: CASSRIGSQVTDTQYF.